This TCR beta chain derives from a study of cytomegalovirus exposure and HLA in healthy donors. General observations from the study: Listed as cytomegalovirus-associated were 150 to 200 TCR beta chains.

Notes on this clone: Its matching antigen is unknown.

The germline gives CDR1 LGHNA, CDR2 YNFKEQ. The CDR3 loop spans 16 amino acids. V lost 1 base and J lost 2; bases outside the gene matches: 4. In the PCR, 60 Vbeta and 13 Jbeta primers were used. TCRdb's copy holds only in-frame clones and misses some; the assay was immunoSEQ multiplex PCR. The table includes 70,000 or so clones, approximately 68% detected once. The sequence derives from a woman between 25 and 40 years old in good health and CMV-seronegative. The chain has TRBV4-2 and TRBJ1-5; 8 nucleotides line up with TRBD1. Sequenced: PBMCs. Here the CDR3 DNA reads TGTGCCAGCAGCCAAGTTGACAGGGGAGGCAATCAGCCCCAGCATTTT. It translates to CASSQVDRGGNQPQHF.